The present T cell receptor (beta chain) was sequenced within a study of CD8 T cells in ankylosing spondylitis. Study conclusions and caveats: Within ankylosing spondylitis blood, a TCR beta motif made up of eight highly homologous variants appeared to be characteristic. Significantly higher representation of disease-linked clones was reported for matched ankylosing spondylitis synovial fluid. A subset of motif variants has previously been described in the synovial fluid and blood of reactive arthritis.

CDR1 MGHRA and CDR2 YSYEKL come from the germline V gene. The CDR3 length is 14 residues. The V end was cut by 2 bases, the J end by 5 bases, with 12 bases between. Construction of TCR beta libraries was performed using quantitative 5'-RACE with molecular barcodes. Using its own MiXCR run on the 5' RACE reads, TCRdb lists one record per CDR3 protein. This table holds approximately 260,000 distinct CDR3 sequences, approximately 20% found once. With regard to this clonotype: What it recognizes is unknown.

Sequences were obtained from blood, either unsorted or a sorted T cell fraction (not recorded which). The chain combines TRBV4-1 with TRBJ1-1; D is unclear. The sequence was collected from a male donor with ankylosing spondylitis or in good health (not recorded which). This chain's CDR3 is CASSQLIVDTEAFF. DNA of the CDR3: TGCGCCAGCAGCCAACTAATTGTTGATACTGAAGCTTTCTTT.